The T cell receptor (beta chain) under discussion was sequenced for a study of T cell responses to AZD1222 COVID-19 vaccine (dated by TCRdb to the early 2020s). In terms of the full investigation: A total of around 240 trial participants underwent TCR sequencing, of whom roughly 210 had received two doses of AZD1222 and approximately 25 had received two doses of the MenACWY control vaccine. Enrollment into the trials was organized by age into subgroups of 18-55, 56-69 and 70-plus years, and those subgroups contained roughly 160, 29 and 62 TCR-sequenced participants, respectively. Summary of the overall study and its limitations: Reportedly, close to half of the unique spike-specific TCRs recognized epitopes lying outside the regions that are mutated in the B.1.351 and B.1.1.7 variants. Spike-specific TCR breadth and depth rose significantly after two AZD1222 doses compared with day 0 and with MenACWY recipients. Conclusions about previously exposed vaccinees were limited because only six AZD1222 recipients were SARS-CoV-2 seropositive at baseline. The whole spike protein was spanned by vaccine-associated CD4 TCRs, and dominant responses were seen in regions 160-218 and 743-854. Most participants were white British and females outnumbered males, and the authors suggested that clonal diversity may have been underestimated. Because no day 14 peak-response samples were available, the repertoires could be characterized only after the peak T cell response. In the small 56-69-year group, the increase in depth fell short of significance, most likely because of low power.

In regard to this clone: No antigen is known for it. Nothing much larger sits one base from this clone, and base qualities are not available.

The germline V gene sets CDR1 to MDHEN and CDR2 to SYDVKM. The cysteine opens and the phenylalanine closes a CDR3 of 13 amino acids. This entry keeps only the CDR3 DNA: 39 bases, framed from base 1. Between the V and J ends, shortened by 2 bases and 4 bases respectively, the junction contains 8 bases. The CDR3 regions of human TCRbeta chains were analyzed by immunosequencing. On the authors' methods: Repertoire TCRs were matched against a reference library of SARS-CoV-2-specific TCRs generated with the MIRA antigen-specificity platform. Breadth meant the fraction of unique TCRs that were SARS-CoV-2-associated, whereas depth meant the fraction of total T cells that were SARS-CoV-2-associated. Using the MIRA data, each spike-specific TCR was mapped to the spike region that the TCR reacts to and placed in a CD4 or CD8 class. Log10-transformed breadth and depth values were compared by one-way ANOVA with Sidak's multiple comparisons tests. TCRdb carries this immuneACCESS record with in-frame sequences only. Its versions omit some clonotypes, under half of them owing to an unresolved V gene in the studies checked, with the rest unexplained. That table is the source of V, J and clone size, and D and trimming were worked out from the DNA. The table for this sample lists approximately 89,000 clones; 70% to 90% of them were counted only once. Around 5.9% of the sample is in the top ten clones.

The intended sense of this specimen's time point label: about 28 days (+/-7) after the second vaccine dose. AZD1222 recipients given second doses at about 4 weeks or at about 12 weeks were pooled, since spike-specific TCR depth and breadth were not found to differ between the two schedules. The vaccinee samples were drawn from two UK trials, COV001 and COV002, one of which was a single-blind randomized controlled phase 2/3 trial testing AZD1222 (ChAdOx1 nCoV-19) in healthy adults. For TCRbeta chain sequencing, PBMC samples from trial participants were taken at day 0 and at day 28 after the second dose.

Specimen: peripheral blood, collected 28 days after the second AZD1222 dose. The rearrangement joined TRBV28 to TRBJ1-2; the D gene cannot be resolved reliably. The TCR originated in an adult who received the AZD1222 COVID-19 vaccine. The nucleotide sequence reads as follows: TGTGCCAGCAGTTTAACACTCTTCTATGGCTACACCTTC. It encodes CASSLTLFYGYTF.